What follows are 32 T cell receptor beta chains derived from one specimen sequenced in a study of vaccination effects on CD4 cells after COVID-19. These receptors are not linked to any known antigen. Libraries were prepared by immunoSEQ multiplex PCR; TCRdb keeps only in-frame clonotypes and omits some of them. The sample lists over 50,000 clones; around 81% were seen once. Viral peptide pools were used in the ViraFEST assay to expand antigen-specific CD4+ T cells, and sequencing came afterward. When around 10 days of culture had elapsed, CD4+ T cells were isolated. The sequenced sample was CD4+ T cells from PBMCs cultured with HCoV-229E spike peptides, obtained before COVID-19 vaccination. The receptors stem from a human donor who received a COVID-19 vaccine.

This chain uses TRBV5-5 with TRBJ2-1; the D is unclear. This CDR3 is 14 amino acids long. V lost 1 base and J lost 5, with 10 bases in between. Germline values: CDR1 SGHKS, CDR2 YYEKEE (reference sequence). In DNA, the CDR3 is TGTGCCAGCAGCTTGAGCTATGCGAACAATGAGCAGTTCTTC. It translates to CASSLSYANNEQFF.

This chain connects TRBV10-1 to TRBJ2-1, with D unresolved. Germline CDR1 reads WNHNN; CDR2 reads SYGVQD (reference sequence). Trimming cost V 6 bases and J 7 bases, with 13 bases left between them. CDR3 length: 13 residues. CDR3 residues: CASRAGLWNEQFF. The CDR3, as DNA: TGCGCCAGCAGGGCCGGCCTGTGGAATGAGCAGTTCTTC.

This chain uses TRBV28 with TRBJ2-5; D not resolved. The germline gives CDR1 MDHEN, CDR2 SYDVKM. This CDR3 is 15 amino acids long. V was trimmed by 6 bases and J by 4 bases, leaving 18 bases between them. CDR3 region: CASSNGQLFGETQYF. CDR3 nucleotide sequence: TGTGCCAGCAGCAACGGGCAACTCTTTGGAGAGACCCAGTACTTC.

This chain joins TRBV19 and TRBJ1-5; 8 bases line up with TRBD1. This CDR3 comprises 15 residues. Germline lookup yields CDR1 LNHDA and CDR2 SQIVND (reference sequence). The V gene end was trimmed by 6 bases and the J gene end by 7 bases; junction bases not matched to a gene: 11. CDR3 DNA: TGTGCCAGTAGCATTCAGACAGGGGTAGGACAGCCCCAGCATTTT. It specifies CASSIQTGVGQPQHF.

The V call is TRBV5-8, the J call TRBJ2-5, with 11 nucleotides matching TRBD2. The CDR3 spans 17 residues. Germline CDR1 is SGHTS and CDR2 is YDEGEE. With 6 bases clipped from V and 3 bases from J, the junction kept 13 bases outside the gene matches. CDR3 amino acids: CASNHLLGLADEETQYF. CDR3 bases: TGTGCCAGCAACCACCTCCTGGGACTAGCGGACGAAGAGACCCAGTACTTC.

The CDR3 DNA sequence: TGCGCCAGCAGCTTGGGGACCGCGGGAACCGGGGAGCTGTTTTTT. Protein: CASSLGTAGTGELFF. The chain links TRBV5-1 to TRBJ2-2; tentative D call: TRBD2 (6 bases). The V and J ends lost 0 bases and 5 bases respectively, with 11 bases between them. From germline, CDR1 is SGHRS and CDR2 YFSETQ. This CDR3 is built from 15 residues.

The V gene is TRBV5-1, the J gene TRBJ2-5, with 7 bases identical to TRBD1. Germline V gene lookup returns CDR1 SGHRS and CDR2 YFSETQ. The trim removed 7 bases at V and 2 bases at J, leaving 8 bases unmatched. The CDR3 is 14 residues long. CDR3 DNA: TGCGCCAGCTCTGGGACAGCTACACAAGAGACCCAGTACTTC. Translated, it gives CASSGTATQETQYF. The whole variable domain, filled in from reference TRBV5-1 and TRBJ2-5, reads KAGVTQTPRYLIKTRGQQVTLSCSPISGHRSVSWYQQTPGQGLQFLFEYFSETQRNKGNFPGRFSGRQFSNSRSEMNVSTLELGDSALYLCASSGTATQETQYFGPGTRLLVL.

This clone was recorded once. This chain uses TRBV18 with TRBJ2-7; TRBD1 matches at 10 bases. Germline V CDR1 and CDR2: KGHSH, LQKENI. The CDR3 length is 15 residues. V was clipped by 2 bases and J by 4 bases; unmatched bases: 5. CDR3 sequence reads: CASSPGTGARYEQYV. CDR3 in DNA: TGTGCCAGCTCACCAGGGACAGGGGCAAGGTACGAGCAGTACGTC.

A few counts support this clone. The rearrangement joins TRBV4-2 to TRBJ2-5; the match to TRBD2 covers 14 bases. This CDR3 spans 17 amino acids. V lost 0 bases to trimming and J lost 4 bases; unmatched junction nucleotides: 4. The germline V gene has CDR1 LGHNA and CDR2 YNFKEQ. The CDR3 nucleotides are TGTGCCAGCAGCCAAGATGGGACTAGCGGGGGCGTAGAGACCCAGTACTTC. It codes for CASSQDGTSGGVETQYF.

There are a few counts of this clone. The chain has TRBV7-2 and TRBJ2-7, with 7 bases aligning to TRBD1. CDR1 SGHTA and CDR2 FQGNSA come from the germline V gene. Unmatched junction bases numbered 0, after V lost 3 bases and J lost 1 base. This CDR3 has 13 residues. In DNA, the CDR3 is TGTGCCAGCAGCTTGGACAGGTCCTACGAGCAGTACGTC. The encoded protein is CASSLDRSYEQYV.

CDR3 protein: CASSFSVAGGGYTF. The CDR3 region has the DNA TGTGCCAGCAGTTTTTCCGTTGCGGGAGGTGGCTACACCTTC. The J gene is TRBJ1-2, the V gene TRBV28; D unresolved. V was shortened by 3 bases and J by 7 bases, with 15 bases between the two germline ends. The CDR3 is 14 residues long. CDR1 MDHEN and CDR2 SYDVKM come from the germline V gene.

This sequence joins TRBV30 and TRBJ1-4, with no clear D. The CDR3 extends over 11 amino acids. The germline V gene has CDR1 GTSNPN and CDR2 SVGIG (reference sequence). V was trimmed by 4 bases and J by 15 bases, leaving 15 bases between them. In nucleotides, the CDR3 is TGTGCCTGGAACAAGCGCGGTGAAGTGTTTTTT. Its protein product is CAWNKRGEVFF.

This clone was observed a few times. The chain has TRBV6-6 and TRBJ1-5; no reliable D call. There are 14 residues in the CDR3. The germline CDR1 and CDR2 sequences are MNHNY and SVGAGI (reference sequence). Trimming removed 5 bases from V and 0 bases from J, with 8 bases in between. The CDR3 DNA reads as TGTGCCAGCAGTCACTATAATAGCAATCAGCCCCAGCATTTT. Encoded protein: CASSHYNSNQPQHF.

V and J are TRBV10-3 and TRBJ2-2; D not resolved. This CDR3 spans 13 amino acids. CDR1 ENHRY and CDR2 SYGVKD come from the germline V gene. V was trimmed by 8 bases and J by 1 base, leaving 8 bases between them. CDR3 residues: CAILGGNTGELFF. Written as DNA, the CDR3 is TGTGCCATCCTGGGCGGGAACACCGGGGAGCTGTTTTTT.

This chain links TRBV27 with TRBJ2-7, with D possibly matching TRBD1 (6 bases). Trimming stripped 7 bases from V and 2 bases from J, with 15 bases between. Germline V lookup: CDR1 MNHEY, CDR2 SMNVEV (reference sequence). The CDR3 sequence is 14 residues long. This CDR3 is CASTERAGAYEQYV. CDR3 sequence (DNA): TGTGCCAGCACCGAACGGGCAGGGGCCTACGAGCAGTACGTC.

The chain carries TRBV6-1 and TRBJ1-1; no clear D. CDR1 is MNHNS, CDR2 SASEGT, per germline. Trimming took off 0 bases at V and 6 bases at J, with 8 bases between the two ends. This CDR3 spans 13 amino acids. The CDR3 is CASSEAPGSEAFF. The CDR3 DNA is TGTGCCAGCAGTGAAGCCCCGGGGTCTGAAGCTTTCTTT.

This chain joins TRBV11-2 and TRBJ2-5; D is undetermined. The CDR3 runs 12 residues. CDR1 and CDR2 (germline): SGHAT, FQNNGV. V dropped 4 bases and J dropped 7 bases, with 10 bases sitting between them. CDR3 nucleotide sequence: TGTGCCAGCAGCTCACCCCCGGGGACCCAGTACTTC. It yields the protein CASSSPPGTQYF.

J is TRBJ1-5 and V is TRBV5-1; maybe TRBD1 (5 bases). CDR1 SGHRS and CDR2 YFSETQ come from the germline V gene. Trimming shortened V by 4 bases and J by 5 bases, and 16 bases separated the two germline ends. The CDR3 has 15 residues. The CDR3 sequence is CASSATGHTDQPQHF. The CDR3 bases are TGCGCCAGCAGCGCAACCGGACATACCGATCAGCCCCAGCATTTT.

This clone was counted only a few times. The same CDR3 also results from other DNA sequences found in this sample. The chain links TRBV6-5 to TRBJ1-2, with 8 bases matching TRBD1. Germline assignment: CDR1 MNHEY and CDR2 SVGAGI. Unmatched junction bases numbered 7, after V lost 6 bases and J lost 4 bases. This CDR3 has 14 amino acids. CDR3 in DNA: TGTGCCAGCAGAAGGACAGGGTTGGGCTATGGCTACACCTTC. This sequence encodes CASRRTGLGYGYTF.

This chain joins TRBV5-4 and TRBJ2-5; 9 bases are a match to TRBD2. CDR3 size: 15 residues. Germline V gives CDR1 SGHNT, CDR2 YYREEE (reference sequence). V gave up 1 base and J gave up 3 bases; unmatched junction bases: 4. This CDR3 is CASSLPSGVKETQYF. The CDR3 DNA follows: TGTGCCAGCAGCTTGCCTAGCGGGGTTAAAGAGACCCAGTACTTC. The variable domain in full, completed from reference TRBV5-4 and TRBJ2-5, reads ETGVTQSPTHLIKTRGQQVTLRCSSQSGHNTVSWYQQALGQGPQFIFQYYREEENGRGNFPPRFSGLQFPNYSSELNVNALELDDSALYLCASSLPSGVKETQYFGPGTRLLVL.

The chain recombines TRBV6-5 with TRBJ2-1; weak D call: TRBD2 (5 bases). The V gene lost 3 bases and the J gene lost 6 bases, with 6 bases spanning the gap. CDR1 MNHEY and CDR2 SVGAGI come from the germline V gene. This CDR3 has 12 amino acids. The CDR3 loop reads CASSYRGNEQFF. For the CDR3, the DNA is TGTGCCAGCAGTTATCGGGGCAATGAGCAGTTCTTC.

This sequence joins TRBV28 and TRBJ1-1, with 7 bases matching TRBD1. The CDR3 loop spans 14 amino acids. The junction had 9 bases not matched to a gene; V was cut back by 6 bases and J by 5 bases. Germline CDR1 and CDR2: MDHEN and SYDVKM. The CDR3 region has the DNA TGTGCCAGCAGAACAGGGGAAAGATGGACTGAAGCTTTCTTT. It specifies CASRTGERWTEAFF.

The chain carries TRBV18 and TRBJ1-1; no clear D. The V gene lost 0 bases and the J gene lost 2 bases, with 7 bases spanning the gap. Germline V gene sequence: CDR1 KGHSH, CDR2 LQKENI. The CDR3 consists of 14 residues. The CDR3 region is CASSPPSVNTEAFF. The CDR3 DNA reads TGTGCCAGCTCACCACCTTCAGTTAACACTGAAGCTTTCTTT.

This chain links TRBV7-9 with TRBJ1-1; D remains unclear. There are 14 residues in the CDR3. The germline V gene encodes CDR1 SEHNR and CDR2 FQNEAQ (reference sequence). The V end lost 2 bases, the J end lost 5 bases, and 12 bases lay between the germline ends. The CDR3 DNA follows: TGTGCCAGCAGCTTACGGGTCGAAGGGACTGAAGCTTTCTTT. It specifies CASSLRVEGTEAFF.

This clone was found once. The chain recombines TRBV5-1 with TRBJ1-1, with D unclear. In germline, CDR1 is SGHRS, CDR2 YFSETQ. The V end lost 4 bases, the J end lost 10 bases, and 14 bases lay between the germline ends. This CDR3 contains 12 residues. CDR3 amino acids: CASSGGAKGAFF. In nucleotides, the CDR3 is TGCGCCAGCAGCGGAGGTGCGAAAGGAGCTTTCTTT.

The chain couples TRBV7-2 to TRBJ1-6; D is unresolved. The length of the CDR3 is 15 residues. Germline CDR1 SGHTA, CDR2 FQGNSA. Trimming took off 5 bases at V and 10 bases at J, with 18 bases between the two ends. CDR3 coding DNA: TGTGCCAGCAGCAGCGGCCGGACGGATAGATCACCCCTCCACTTT. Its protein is CASSSGRTDRSPLHF.

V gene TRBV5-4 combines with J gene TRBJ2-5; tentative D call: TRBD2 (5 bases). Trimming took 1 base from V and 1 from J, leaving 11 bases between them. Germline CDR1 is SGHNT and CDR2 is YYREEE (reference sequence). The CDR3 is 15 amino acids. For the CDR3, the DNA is TGTGCCAGCAGCTTGAAAAGCGGCAGCCAAGAGACCCAGTACTTC. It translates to CASSLKSGSQETQYF.

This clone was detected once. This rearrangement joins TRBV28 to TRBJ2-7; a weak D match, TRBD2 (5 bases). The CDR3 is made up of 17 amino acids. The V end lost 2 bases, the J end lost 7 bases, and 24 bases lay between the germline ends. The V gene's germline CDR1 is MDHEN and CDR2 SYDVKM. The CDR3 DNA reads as TGTGCCAGCAGTTTAGGGCGGAGGAGCTGGGGTACTGGGGAGCAGTACGTC. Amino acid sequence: CASSLGRRSWGTGEQYV.

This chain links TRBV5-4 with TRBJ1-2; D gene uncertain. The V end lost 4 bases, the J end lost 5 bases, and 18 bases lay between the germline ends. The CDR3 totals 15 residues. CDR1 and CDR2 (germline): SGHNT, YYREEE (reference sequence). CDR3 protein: CASSIRTGVDYGYTF. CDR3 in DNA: TGTGCCAGCAGCATTAGGACCGGGGTAGATTATGGCTACACCTTC.

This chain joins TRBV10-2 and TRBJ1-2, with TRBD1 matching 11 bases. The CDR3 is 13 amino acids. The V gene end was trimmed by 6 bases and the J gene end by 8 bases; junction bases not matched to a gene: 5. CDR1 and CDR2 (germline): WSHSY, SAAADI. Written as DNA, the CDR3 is TGCGCCAGCAGCTTGGACAGGGGGCGAGGCTACACCTTC. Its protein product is CASSLDRGRGYTF.

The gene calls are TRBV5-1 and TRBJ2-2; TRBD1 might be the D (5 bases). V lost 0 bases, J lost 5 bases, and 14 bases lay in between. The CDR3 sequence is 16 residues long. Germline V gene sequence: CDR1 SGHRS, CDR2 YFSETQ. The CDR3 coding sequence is TGCGCCAGCAGCTTGGGAACGCAGGGTGGTACCGGGGAGCTGTTTTTT. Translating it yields CASSLGTQGGTGELFF.

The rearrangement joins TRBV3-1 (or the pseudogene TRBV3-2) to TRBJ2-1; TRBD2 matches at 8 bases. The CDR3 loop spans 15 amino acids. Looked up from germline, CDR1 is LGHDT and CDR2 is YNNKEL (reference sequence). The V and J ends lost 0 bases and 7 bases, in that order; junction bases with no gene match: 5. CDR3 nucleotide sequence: TGTGCCAGCAGCCAAGAGCGCGGGGGGTCGAATGAGCAGTTCTTC. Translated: CASSQERGGSNEQFF.